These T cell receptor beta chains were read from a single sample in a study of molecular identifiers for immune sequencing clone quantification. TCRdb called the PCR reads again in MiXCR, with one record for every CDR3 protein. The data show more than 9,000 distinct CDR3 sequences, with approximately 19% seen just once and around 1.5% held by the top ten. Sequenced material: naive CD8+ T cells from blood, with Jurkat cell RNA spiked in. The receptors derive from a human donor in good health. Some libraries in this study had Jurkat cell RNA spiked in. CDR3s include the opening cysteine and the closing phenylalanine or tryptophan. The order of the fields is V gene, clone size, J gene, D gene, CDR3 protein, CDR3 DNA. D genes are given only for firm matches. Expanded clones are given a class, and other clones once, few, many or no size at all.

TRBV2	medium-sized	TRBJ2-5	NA	CASSEAGQPKGQTQYF	TGTGCCAGCAGTGAAGCCGGACAGCCAAAGGGTCAGACCCAGTACTTC
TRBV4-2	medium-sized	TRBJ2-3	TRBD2	CASSQGEAAGEPDTQYF	TGTGCCAGCAGCCAAGGGGAGGCGGCGGGAGAGCCAGATACGCAGTATTTT
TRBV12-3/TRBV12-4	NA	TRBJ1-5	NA	CASSSDTFQPQHF	TGTGCCAGCAGTTCCGACACGTTTCAGCCCCAGCATTTT
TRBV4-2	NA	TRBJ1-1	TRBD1	CASSQNRGRDTEAFF	TGTGCCAGCAGCCAAAACAGGGGGCGAGACACTGAAGCTTTCTTT
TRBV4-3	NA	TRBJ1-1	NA	CASSHGRGLNTEPFF	TGCGCCAGCAGCCACGGCCGGGGGCTGAACACTGAACCTTTCTTT
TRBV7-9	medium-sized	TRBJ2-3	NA	CASSLVVAGADTQYF	TGTGCCAGCAGCTTAGTTGTGGCCGGGGCAGATACGCAGTATTTT
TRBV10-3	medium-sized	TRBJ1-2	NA	CAIRGGQRYGYTF	TGTGCCATCCGAGGTGGACAGCGATATGGCTACACCTTC
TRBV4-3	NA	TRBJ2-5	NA	CAGSDTTSRSETQYF	TGCGCCGGCAGCGATACGACAAGTCGATCCGAGACCCAGTACTTC
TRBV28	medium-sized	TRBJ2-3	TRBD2	CASSLTAGDSQYF	TGTGCCAGCAGTTTAACGGCGGGGGACTCGCAGTATTTT
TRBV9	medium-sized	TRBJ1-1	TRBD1	CASSVGETGTGGWAEAFF	TGTGCCAGCAGCGTCGGAGAAACAGGAACAGGGGGATGGGCTGAAGCTTTCTTT
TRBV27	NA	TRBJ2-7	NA	CASSFLRAGGNEQYF	TGTGCCAGCAGTTTTCTCCGGGCAGGGGGGAACGAGCAGTACTTC
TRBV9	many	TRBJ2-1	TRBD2	CASSVGVGRAANEQFF	TGTGCCAGCAGCGTAGGGGTCGGGAGGGCCGCCAATGAGCAGTTCTTC
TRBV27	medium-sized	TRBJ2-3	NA	CASNRPDSTDTQYF	TGTGCCAGCAACCGTCCGGACAGCACAGATACGCAGTATTTT
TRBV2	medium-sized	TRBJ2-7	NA	CASRPGPMTHEQYF	TGTGCCAGCAGACCGGGCCCGATGACCCACGAGCAGTACTTC
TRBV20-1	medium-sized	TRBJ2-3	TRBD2	CSARDLSGRFTDTQYF	TGCAGTGCTAGAGATCTAAGCGGGAGGTTTACAGATACGCAGTATTTT
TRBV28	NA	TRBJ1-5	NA	CASSFVQGPGQPQHF	TGTGCCAGCAGTTTTGTCCAGGGGCCGGGACAGCCCCAGCATTTT
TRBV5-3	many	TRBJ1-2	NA	CASSTGTTNSDYTF	TGTGCCAGCTCTACCGGGACGACAAACTCCGACTACACCTTC
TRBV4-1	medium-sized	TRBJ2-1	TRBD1	CASSQDVGQASYNEQFF	TGCGCCAGCAGCCAAGATGTAGGACAGGCATCTTACAATGAGCAGTTCTTC
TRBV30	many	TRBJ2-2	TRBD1	CAWSVGTATGELFF	TGTGCCTGGAGTGTAGGGACAGCCACCGGGGAGCTGTTTTTT
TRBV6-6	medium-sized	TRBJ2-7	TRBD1	CASSYEGAPYEQYF	TGTGCCAGCAGTTACGAGGGGGCCCCCTACGAGCAGTACTTC
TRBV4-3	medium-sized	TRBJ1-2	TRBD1	CASSLDRQGAYGYTF	TGCGCCAGCAGCCTAGATCGGCAGGGGGCCTATGGCTACACCTTC
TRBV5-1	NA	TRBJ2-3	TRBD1	CASSLATGGSTDTQYF	TGCGCCAGCAGCTTGGCAACAGGGGGCAGCACAGATACGCAGTATTTT
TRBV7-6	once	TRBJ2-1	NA	CASSLVPSGEQFF	TGTGCCAGCAGCTTAGTCCCCAGCGGTGAGCAGTTCTTC
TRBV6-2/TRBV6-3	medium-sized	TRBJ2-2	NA	CASSYEVSTGELFF	TGTGCCAGCAGTTATGAAGTCAGCACCGGGGAGCTGTTTTTT
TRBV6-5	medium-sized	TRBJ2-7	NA	CASSYFRDSYEQYF	TGTGCCAGCAGTTACTTCAGGGACTCCTACGAGCAGTACTTC
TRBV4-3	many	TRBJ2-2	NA	CASSPGQNTGELFF	TGCGCCAGCAGCCCGGGACAGAACACCGGGGAGCTGTTTTTT
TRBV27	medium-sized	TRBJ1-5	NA	CASSLVGQISNQPQHF	TGTGCCAGCAGTTTGGTCGGTCAGATTAGCAATCAGCCCCAGCATTTT
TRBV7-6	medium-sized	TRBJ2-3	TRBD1	CASSLSGGVDTQYF	TGTGCCAGCAGCTTATCAGGGGGAGTAGATACGCAGTATTTT
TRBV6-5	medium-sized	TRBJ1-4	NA	CASSYGQGTEKLFF	TGTGCCAGCAGTTACGGCCAGGGGACTGAAAAACTGTTTTTT
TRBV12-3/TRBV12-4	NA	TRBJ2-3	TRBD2	CASSLSSGGLSSTDTQYF	TGTGCCAGCAGTTTGTCAAGCGGGGGATTATCTAGCACAGATACGCAGTATTTT
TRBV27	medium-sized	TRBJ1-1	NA	CASRGYAEAFF	TGTGCCAGTCGGGGGTATGCTGAAGCTTTCTTT
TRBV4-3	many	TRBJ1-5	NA	CASSQDRQGLQPQHF	TGCGCCAGCAGCCAAGATCGGCAGGGGCTCCAGCCCCAGCATTTT
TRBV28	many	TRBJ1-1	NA	CASSSAYTGREDWGTEAFF	TGTGCCAGCAGTTCGGCTTACACGGGCAGGGAGGACTGGGGGACTGAAGCTTTCTTT
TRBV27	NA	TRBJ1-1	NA	CASSLLHENTEAFF	TGTGCCAGCAGTTTATTACATGAGAACACTGAAGCTTTCTTT
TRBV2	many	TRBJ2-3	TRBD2	CASTPLLGLAGDRLGADTQYF	TGTGCCAGCACCCCCCTTTTAGGACTAGCGGGGGATAGGCTTGGAGCAGATACGCAGTATTTT
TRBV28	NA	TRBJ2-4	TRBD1	CASSYEGGAENIQYF	TGTGCCAGCAGCTATGAAGGGGGCGCCGAAAACATTCAGTACTTC
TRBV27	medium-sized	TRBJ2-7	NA	CASSRTEVRGDLNEQYF	TGTGCCAGCAGCCGGACCGAGGTGAGGGGCGATCTGAACGAGCAGTACTTC
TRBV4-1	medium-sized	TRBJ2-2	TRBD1	CASSLSDRGRTGELFF	TGCGCCAGCAGCCTCTCGGACAGGGGGCGGACCGGGGAGCTGTTTTTT
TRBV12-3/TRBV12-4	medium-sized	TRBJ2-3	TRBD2	CASSLGLAGAASTDTQYF	TGTGCCAGCAGTTTAGGGCTAGCGGGGGCCGCTAGCACAGATACGCAGTATTTT
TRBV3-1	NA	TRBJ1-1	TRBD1	CASGDRAGTEAFF	TGTGCCAGTGGGGACAGGGCCGGCACTGAAGCTTTCTTT
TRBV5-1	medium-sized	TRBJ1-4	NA	CASSQLGQPEVF	TGCGCCAGCAGCCAACTTGGACAGCCTGAGGTTTTT
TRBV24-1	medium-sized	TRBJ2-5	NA	CATSPRAGTYQETQYF	TGTGCCACCAGCCCCAGGGCCGGAACGTACCAAGAGACCCAGTACTTC
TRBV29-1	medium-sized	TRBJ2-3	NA	CSVVTPQFRVPTSTDTQYF	TGCAGCGTTGTAACCCCCCAGTTCCGGGTCCCTACTAGCACAGATACGCAGTATTTT
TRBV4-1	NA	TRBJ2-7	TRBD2	CASSPSLAGGTYEQYF	TGCGCCAGCAGCCCTTCACTAGCGGGGGGAACCTACGAGCAGTACTTC
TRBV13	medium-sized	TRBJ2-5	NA	CASSLAGSGGLQETQYF	TGTGCCAGCAGCTTAGCGGGTAGCGGAGGGCTACAAGAGACCCAGTACTTC
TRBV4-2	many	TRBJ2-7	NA	CASSQEDGIPSYEQYF	TGTGCCAGCAGCCAAGAGGACGGGATACCTTCCTACGAGCAGTACTTC
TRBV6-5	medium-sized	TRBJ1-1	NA	CASSYRGQGEAFF	TGTGCCAGCAGTTACCGAGGGCAGGGAGAAGCTTTCTTT
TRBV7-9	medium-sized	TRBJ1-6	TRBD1	CASSRPTGKEISPLHF	TGTGCCAGCAGCCGGCCGACAGGGAAGGAGATTTCACCCCTCCACTTT
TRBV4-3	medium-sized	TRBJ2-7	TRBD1	CASSQGVTGAEQYF	TGCGCCAGCAGCCAAGGCGTGACAGGGGCCGAGCAGTACTTC
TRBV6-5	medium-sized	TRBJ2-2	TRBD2	CASSYSGRGATGELFF	TGTGCCAGCAGTTACTCAGGGCGGGGGGCGACCGGGGAGCTGTTTTTT
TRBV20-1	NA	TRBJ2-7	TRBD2	CSANSEREIGEQYF	TGCAGTGCTAACAGCGAGCGGGAAATCGGTGAGCAGTACTTC
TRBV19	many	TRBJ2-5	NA	CASSIVGGMQETQYF	TGTGCCAGTAGTATAGTGGGGGGTATGCAAGAGACCCAGTACTTC
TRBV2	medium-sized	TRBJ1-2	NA	CASITADYGYTF	TGTGCCAGCATTACGGCGGATTATGGCTACACCTTC
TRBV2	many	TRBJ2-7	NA	CASSQGGGYEQYF	TGTGCCAGCAGCCAAGGAGGCGGCTACGAGCAGTACTTC
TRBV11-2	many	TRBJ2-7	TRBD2	CASSPAGAGVSYEQYF	TGTGCCAGCAGCCCGGCCGGTGCGGGAGTCTCCTACGAGCAGTACTTC
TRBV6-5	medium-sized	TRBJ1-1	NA	CASSPFSSRPNTEAFF	TGTGCCAGCAGCCCCTTTTCCAGCCGCCCGAACACTGAAGCTTTCTTT
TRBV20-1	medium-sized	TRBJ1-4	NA	CSAESGTLTPNEKLFF	TGCAGTGCTGAATCCGGGACACTAACCCCGAATGAAAAACTGTTTTTT
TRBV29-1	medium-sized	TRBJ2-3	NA	CSGEGTDTQYF	TGCAGCGGTGAAGGGACAGATACGCAGTATTTT
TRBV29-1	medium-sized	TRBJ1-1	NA	CSVEAGIRREAFF	TGCAGCGTTGAAGCTGGGATCAGGAGGGAAGCTTTCTTT
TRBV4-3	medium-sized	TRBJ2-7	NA	CASSQDRGQEMEQYF	TGCGCCAGCAGCCAAGATCGGGGGCAGGAAATGGAGCAGTACTTC